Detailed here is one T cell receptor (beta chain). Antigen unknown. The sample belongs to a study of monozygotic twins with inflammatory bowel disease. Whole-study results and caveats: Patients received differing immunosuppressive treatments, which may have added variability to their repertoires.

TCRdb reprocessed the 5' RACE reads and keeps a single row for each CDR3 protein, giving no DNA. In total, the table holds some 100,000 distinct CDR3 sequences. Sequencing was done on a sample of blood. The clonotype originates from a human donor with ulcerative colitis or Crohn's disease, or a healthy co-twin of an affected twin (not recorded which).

The CDR3 reads CAISRTSTGGNYGYTF. The chain couples TRBV10-3 to TRBJ1-2; no DNA is available, so the TRBD1 call from TCRdb remains unchecked. Germline values: CDR1 ENHRY, CDR2 SYGVKD. The CDR3 has 16 amino acids.